The entry that follows covers one T cell receptor (beta chain) sequence. Trimming shortened V by 0 bases and J by 7 bases, and 23 bases separated the two germline ends. CDR1 SGDLS and CDR2 YYNGEE come from the germline V gene. This CDR3 comprises 18 residues. Generated by immunoSEQ multiplex PCR, the TCRdb table keeps only in-frame clones and is missing some. In the table there are around 20,000 clones, around 85% of which are singletons. This sample is drawn from a study of control samples from healthy donors and cancer patients. Material for sequencing was PBMCs. The TCR was taken from a man in his 60s with head and neck cancer. The chain couples TRBV9 to TRBJ2-1, with D possibly matching TRBD1 (6 bases). CDR3 region: CASSVGDSVAGVLNEQFF. The CDR3 region has the DNA TGTGCCAGCAGCGTAGGGGATTCCGTCGCAGGGGTATTAAATGAGCAGTTCTTC.